This T cell receptor beta chain was retrieved from a study of blood T cell repertoires in COVID-19. Here immunoSEQ multiplex PCR was the method, and the copy in TCRdb shows in-frame clones only, minus some. The table includes some 300,000 clones, 88% detected once. CDR3 length equals 13 residues. V lost 2 bases to trimming and J lost 13 bases, with 17 bases between them. CDR1 and CDR2 (germline): SGHTA, FQGNSA. The study drew participants aged about 18 to 89 years from 24 US areas. Recovered status in Cohort 3 required two negative PCRs, clearance, or symptom resolution. The chain joins TRBV7-2 to TRBJ2-5, with D hard to call. The sample comprised PBMCs or T cells enriched from blood (not recorded which). This sequence originates from a woman in her 30s who had recovered from COVID-19. The CDR3 coding sequence is TGTGCCAGCAGCTTAATAAGTGGCCTAGGCATGTACTTC. It encodes CASSLISGLGMYF.